Listed below are T cell receptor beta chains from one sample, sequenced in a study of blood T cell repertoires in COVID-19. Measured with immunoSEQ multiplex PCR; TCRdb has only the in-frame clones, and not every one. Among some 240,000 clones, more than 85% were seen once, and the ten largest hold over 0.75%. Sequenced: peripheral blood. Every receptor here comes from a man aged 55 to 70 with COVID-19, enrolled during active disease. Each CDR3 is given with its conserved first and last residue. D genes are given only for firm matches. Clone size is given for some rows only: seen once, a few or many times, or a class if the clone is expanded.

cdr3_aa	cdr3_nt	clone_size	d_call	v_call	j_call
CASSQDWQGNTEAFF	TGCGCCAGCAGCCAAGATTGGCAGGGTAACACTGAAGCTTTCTTT	-	-	TRBV4-3	TRBJ1-1
CASSLMGPADTQYF	TGTGCCAGCAGCTTAATGGGGCCGGCAGATACGCAGTATTTT	-	-	TRBV7-3	TRBJ2-3
CASSQEVFGDYQPQHF	TGCGCCAGCAGCCAAGAAGTATTCGGGGACTATCAGCCCCAGCATTTT	-	-	TRBV4-3	TRBJ1-5
CASSFGGVGEQYF	TGTGCCAGCAGCTTCGGGGGAGTAGGCGAGCAGTACTTC	-	-	TRBV7-2	TRBJ2-7
CASGTGTGGHGELFF	TGTGCTAGTGGTACCGGGACAGGGGGTCACGGGGAGCTGTTTTTT	-	TRBD1	TRBV12-5	TRBJ2-2
CASRAGGLSSYEQYF	TGTGCCAGCAGAGCAGGGGGCCTCAGCTCCTACGAGCAGTACTTC	-	TRBD1	TRBV2	TRBJ2-7
CASSPGHRDSYEQYF	TGCGCCAGCAGCCCAGGACACAGGGACTCCTACGAGCAGTACTTC	-	-	TRBV5-1	TRBJ2-7
CASSFLSREAQYF	TGTGCCAGCAGTTTCCTCTCACGGGAGGCGCAATACTTC	-	TRBD2	TRBV28	TRBJ2-7
CASSFSAGEDTDTQYF	TGTGCCAGCAGCTTTTCAGCGGGGGAGGACACAGATACGCAGTATTTT	-	TRBD2	TRBV7-2	TRBJ2-3
CASSLGASGGFNEQYF	TGTGCCAGCAGCTTAGGGGCTAGCGGGGGGTTCAACGAGCAGTACTTC	-	TRBD2	TRBV7-9	TRBJ2-7
CATSTGLDGYTF	TGTGCCACCTCCACAGGGTTAGATGGCTACACCTTC	-	-	TRBV24-1	TRBJ1-2
CASSKGLAGGIDTQYF	TGTGCCAGCAGCAAGGGACTAGCGGGAGGCATAGATACGCAGTATTTT	-	TRBD2	TRBV7-2	TRBJ2-3
CASSQGQNTEAFF	TGTGCCAGCAGCCAGGGACAGAACACTGAAGCTTTCTTT	once	-	TRBV3-1/TRBV3-2	TRBJ1-1
CASSLRQGGGEQFF	TGTGCCAGCAGCTTAAGACAGGGTGGTGGTGAGCAGTTCTTC	-	TRBD1	TRBV7-3	TRBJ2-1
CASSRTGMSNQPQHF	TGTGCCAGTAGTAGGACAGGGATGAGCAATCAGCCCCAGCATTTT	-	TRBD1	TRBV19	TRBJ1-5
CASSSHRGSTDTQYF	TGTGCCAGCAGCTCCCACAGGGGAAGCACAGATACGCAGTATTTT	-	TRBD1	TRBV7-2	TRBJ2-3
CATSTSFSETQYF	TGTGCCACTTCGACTTCTTTCTCAGAGACCCAGTACTTC	once	-	TRBV11-2	TRBJ2-5
CSASPRRGRGGYTF	TGCAGTGCTAGTCCTCGGAGGGGGCGAGGTGGCTACACCTTC	few	TRBD1	TRBV20-1	TRBJ1-2
CAISAVSGDSPLHF	TGTGCCATCAGTGCCGTATCGGGGGATTCACCCCTCCACTTT	-	-	TRBV10-3	TRBJ1-6
CASSPRAGENEKLFF	TGTGCCAGCAGTCCCAGGGCAGGCGAAAATGAAAAACTGTTTTTT	-	-	TRBV4-2	TRBJ1-4
CASSRGLALASEQFF	TGTGCCAGCAGCCGTGGACTAGCCCTCGCCAGTGAGCAGTTCTTC	-	TRBD2	TRBV7-8	TRBJ2-1
CASSLGTGKRSGANVLTF	TGTGCCAGCAGCCTGGGGACAGGGAAGAGATCCGGGGCCAACGTCCTGACTTTC	-	TRBD1	TRBV7-3	TRBJ2-6
CAWSAPNGHHPNF	TGTGCCTGGAGTGCCCCCAACGGACACCATCCGAATTTT	-	-	TRBV30	TRBJ1-3
CASMAAEVYGYTF	TGCGCCAGCATGGCGGCGGAGGTCTATGGCTACACCTTC	-	-	TRBV5-1	TRBJ1-2
CATSGGQGAIYGYTF	TGTGCCACCAGCGGGGGACAGGGGGCGATCTATGGCTACACCTTC	-	TRBD1	TRBV15	TRBJ1-2
CASSFGAFNEQFF	TGTGCCAGCAGTTTCGGAGCCTTCAATGAGCAGTTCTTC	-	-	TRBV12-3/TRBV12-4	TRBJ2-1
CASSAPRDTGELFF	TGTGCCAGCAGCGCCCCCCGGGACACCGGGGAGCTGTTTTTT	-	-	TRBV9	TRBJ2-2
CASSVKRGHQVKAFF	TGTGCCAGCAGTGTCAAACGGGGACACCAGGTGAAAGCTTTCTTT	-	-	TRBV25-1	TRBJ1-1
CASSLSDPRDTFYEQYF	TGTGCCAGCAGTTTATCGGACCCTCGGGATACTTTCTACGAGCAGTACTTC	-	-	TRBV27	TRBJ2-7
CASSQAVHTDTQYF	TGTGCCAGCAGCCAAGCAGTTCACACAGATACGCAGTATTTT	-	-	TRBV3-1/TRBV3-2	TRBJ2-3
CASSETRVGEQFF	TGTGCCAGCAGTGAGACCAGGGTTGGCGAGCAGTTCTTC	-	-	TRBV6-1	TRBJ2-1
CASSIVRAGNAQPQHF	TGTGCCAGTAGTATAGTAAGGGCAGGGAATGCTCAGCCCCAGCATTTT	-	-	TRBV19	TRBJ1-5
CASSPGQGRTNTEAFF	TGTGCCAGCAGTCCCGGACAGGGGCGTACAAACACTGAAGCTTTCTTT	few	TRBD1	TRBV6-2/TRBV6-3	TRBJ1-1
CASSYMEVAYF	TGTGCCAGCAGTTACATGGAGGTGGCGTACTTC	once	-	TRBV6-6	TRBJ2-7
CASSPTIAGGEVEQFF	TGTGCCAGCAGCCCGACAATAGCGGGGGGCGAGGTGGAGCAGTTCTTC	-	TRBD2	TRBV11-1	TRBJ2-1
CASSQDGNSGNTIYF	TGTGCCAGCAGCCAAGATGGCAACTCTGGAAACACCATATATTTT	-	-	TRBV3-1/TRBV3-2	TRBJ1-3
CASSRLQGDQPQHF	TGTGCCAGCAGCCGACTTCAGGGGGATCAGCCCCAGCATTTT	few	TRBD1	TRBV5-5	TRBJ1-5
CASSGKSGQTTDTQYF	TGTGCCAGCAGTGGAAAGTCGGGACAGACCACAGATACGCAGTATTTT	-	TRBD1	TRBV5-4	TRBJ2-3